This T cell receptor beta chain was documented in a study of CD8+ T cells in alopecia areata. Study-level findings and limits: Amid tofacitinib therapy, many expanded lesional clones stayed present in scalp and blood.

The CDR3 sequence is 15 residues long. V shed 2 bases and J shed 4 bases, with 15 bases lying between them. Germline lookup yields CDR1 GTSNPN and CDR2 SVGIG (reference sequence). This clone occurred a few times. The antigen is undetermined. Extraction of RNA preceded its reverse transcription into cDNA, which served as the sequencing template. The method was immunoSEQ multiplex PCR; TCRdb's version includes in-frame clones alone and lacks a portion of them. The sample shows 150,000 to 200,000 clones, roughly three fifths of them seen only once. Treatment noted: oral pan-JAK inhibitor, 5-10 mg twice daily.

The specimen was CD8+ T cells sorted from blood, collected at week 24, from a patient treated with tofacitinib. This rearrangement joins TRBV30 to TRBJ1-5, with D perhaps matching TRBD1 (6 bases). This TCR was sampled from a human donor with alopecia areata. The CDR3 DNA reads as TGTGCCTGGAGTCTGGACAGTAGGGTGAATCAGCCCCAGCATTTT. Translated, it gives CAWSLDSRVNQPQHF.